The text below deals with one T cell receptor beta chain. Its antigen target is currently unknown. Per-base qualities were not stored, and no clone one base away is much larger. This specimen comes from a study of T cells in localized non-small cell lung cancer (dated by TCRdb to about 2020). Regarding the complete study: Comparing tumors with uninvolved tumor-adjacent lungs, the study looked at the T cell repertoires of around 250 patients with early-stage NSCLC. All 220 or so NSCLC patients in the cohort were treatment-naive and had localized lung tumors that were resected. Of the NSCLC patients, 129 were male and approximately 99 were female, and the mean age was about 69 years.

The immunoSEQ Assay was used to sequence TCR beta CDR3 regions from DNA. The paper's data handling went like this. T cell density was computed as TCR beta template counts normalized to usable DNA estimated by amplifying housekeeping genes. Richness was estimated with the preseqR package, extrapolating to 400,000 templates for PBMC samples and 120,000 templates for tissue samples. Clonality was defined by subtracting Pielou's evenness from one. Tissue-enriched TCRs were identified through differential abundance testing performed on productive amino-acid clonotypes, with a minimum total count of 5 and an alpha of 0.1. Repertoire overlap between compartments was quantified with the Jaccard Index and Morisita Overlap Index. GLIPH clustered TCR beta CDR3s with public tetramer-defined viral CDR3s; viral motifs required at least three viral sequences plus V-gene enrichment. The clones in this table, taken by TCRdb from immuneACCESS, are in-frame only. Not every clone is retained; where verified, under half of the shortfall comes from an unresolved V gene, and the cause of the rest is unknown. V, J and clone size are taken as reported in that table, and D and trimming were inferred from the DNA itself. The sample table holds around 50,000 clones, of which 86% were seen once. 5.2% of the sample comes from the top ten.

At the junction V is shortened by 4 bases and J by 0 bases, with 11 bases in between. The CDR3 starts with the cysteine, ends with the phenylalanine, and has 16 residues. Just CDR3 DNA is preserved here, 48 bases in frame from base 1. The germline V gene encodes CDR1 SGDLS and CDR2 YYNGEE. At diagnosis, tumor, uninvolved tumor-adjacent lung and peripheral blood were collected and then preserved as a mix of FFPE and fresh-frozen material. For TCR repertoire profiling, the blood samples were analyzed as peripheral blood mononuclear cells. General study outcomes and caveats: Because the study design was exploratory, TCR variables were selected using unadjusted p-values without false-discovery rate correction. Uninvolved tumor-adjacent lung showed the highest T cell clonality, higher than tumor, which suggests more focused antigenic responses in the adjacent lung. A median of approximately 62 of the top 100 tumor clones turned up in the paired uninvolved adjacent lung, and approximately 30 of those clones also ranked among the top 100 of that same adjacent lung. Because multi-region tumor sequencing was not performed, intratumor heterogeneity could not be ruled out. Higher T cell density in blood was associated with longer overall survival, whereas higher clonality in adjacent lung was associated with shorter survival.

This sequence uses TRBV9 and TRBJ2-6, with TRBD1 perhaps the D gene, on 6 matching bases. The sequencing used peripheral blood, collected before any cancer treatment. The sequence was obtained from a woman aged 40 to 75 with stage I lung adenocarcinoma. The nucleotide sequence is TGTGCCAGCAGCACAGGACAGCTCTCTGGGGCCAACGTCCTGACTTTC. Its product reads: CASSTGQLSGANVLTF.